Included here is one TCR beta chain sequence, with context. What it binds is not known. Samples were taken several times over chemoradiotherapy. The data stem from a study of chemoradiotherapy in HPV16-positive cancers. Study observations and caveats: In HPV16-positive patients, HPV-responsive T-cell expansion tracked better recurrence-free survival.

This CDR3 contains 18 residues. CDR1 SGHRS and CDR2 YFSETQ come from the germline V gene. Trimming cost V 0 bases and J 2 bases, with 20 bases left between them. The protocol was immunoSEQ multiplex PCR, while the TCRdb copy is restricted to in-frame clones and leaves out a portion. The data show 7,000 or so clones, 71% seen once. The sequences come from tumor tissue, collected from a patient who underwent chemoradiotherapy. The receptor was isolated from a human donor with HPV-associated anogenital cancer. The chain employs TRBV5-1 and TRBJ2-5; D remains ambiguous. The CDR3 is CASSLAPQAAQGQETQYF. CDR3 DNA: TGCGCCAGCAGCTTGGCCCCCCAGGCAGCCCAAGGACAAGAGACCCAGTACTTC.